This entry lists 31 T cell receptor beta chains sequenced from one sample in a study of T cell responses to AZD1222 COVID-19 vaccine (dated by TCRdb to the early 2020s). The protocol used for the library was the immunoSEQ multiplex PCR assay. TCRdb re-hosts the immuneACCESS table, in-frame sequences only. Its copies lack some clones; in the studies checked, an unresolved V gene accounts for under half of them, and the cause for the rest is not known. The sample records 95,000 to 150,000 clones, approximately 88% of which are singletons. 4% to 5.5% of the sample comes from the top ten. The time point tag for this specimen amounts to: baseline before first vaccination. The sample here was peripheral blood, taken on day 0 of AZD1222 vaccination. The receptors were gathered from an adult in good health.

The J gene is TRBJ2-7, the V gene TRBV19; tentative D call: TRBD1 (6 bases). Germline V gives CDR1 LNHDA, CDR2 SQIVND (reference sequence). V lost 4 bases and J lost 6, with 13 bases in between. The CDR3 has 13 residues. DNA for the CDR3: TGTGCCAGTAGTACCACAAGACAGGCCGAGCAGTACTTC. It encodes CASSTTRQAEQYF.

The rearrangement uses TRBV19 and TRBJ1-4; TRBD1 matches at 12 bases. The CDR3 contains 16 residues. CDR1 LNHDA and CDR2 SQIVND come from the germline V gene (reference sequence). Losses at the gene ends were 5 bases for V and 6 bases for J; bases not matched to a gene: 7. This CDR3 is CASSGRDRGRDEKLFF. The CDR3 nucleotides are TGTGCCAGTAGTGGCCGGGACAGGGGGCGTGATGAAAAACTGTTTTTT.

The chain uses TRBV6-4 and TRBJ1-6, with 7 positions matching TRBD1. Looked up from germline, CDR1 is MRHNA and CDR2 is SNTAGT. With V trimmed by 6 bases and J by 6 bases, 5 bases remained unmatched. The CDR3 is 14 amino acids. CDR3 sequence (DNA): TGTGCCAGCAGACCGACAGGGAGTAATTCACCCCTCCACTTT. Its translation is CASRPTGSNSPLHF.

This chain links TRBV6-4 with TRBJ1-6, with 8 bases aligning to TRBD1. The CDR3 has 14 amino acids. After removal of 3 bases from V and 9 bases from J, the junction contained 4 bases not matched to a gene. Germline V gives CDR1 MRHNA, CDR2 SNTAGT. In DNA, the CDR3 is TGTGCCAGCAGTGAGCAGGGGGCGTCTTCACCCCTCCACTTT. Translation: CASSEQGASSPLHF.

V is TRBV7-2 and J is TRBJ2-5, with 8 bases aligning to TRBD1. Germline CDR1 is SGHTA and CDR2 is FQGNSA. The CDR3 runs to 13 residues. Trimming took 5 bases from V and 4 from J; bases not matched to a gene: 3. CDR3 in DNA: TGTGCCAGCAGCCCGACAGGGGTAGAGACCCAGTACTTC. It translates to CASSPTGVETQYF.

This clone was detected only once. The CDR3 bases are TGCGCCAGCAGCCCCGAGGGGGCTGGGGCCAACGTCCTGACTTTC. Translation: CASSPEGAGANVLTF. The chain couples TRBV4-3 to TRBJ2-6, with a possible D match to TRBD1 (6 bases). Trimming left V 4 bases short and J 2 bases short, with 9 bases between. This CDR3 is 15 amino acids long. The germline V gene encodes CDR1 LGHNA and CDR2 YSLEER.

The V call is TRBV6-2 or TRBV6-3, the J call TRBJ1-1; TRBD1 might be the D (6 bases). Germline-derived CDR1 and CDR2 are MNHEY and SVGEGT. The V end lost 2 bases, the J end lost 3 bases, and 16 bases lay between the germline ends. CDR3 length equals 16 residues. CDR3 sequence (DNA): TGTGCCAGCAGTTACCTAGTGGGGCAGGGGTACACTGAAGCTTTCTTT. Amino acids: CASSYLVGQGYTEAFF.

The rearrangement uses TRBV27 and TRBJ2-2; no definite D call. Trimming pared 6 bases from V and 1 base from J, leaving 12 bases between. The CDR3 covers 15 residues. The germline CDR1 and CDR2 sequences are MNHEY and SMNVEV (reference sequence). In DNA, the CDR3 is TGTGCCAGCAGCAAGGGTCTGGGGAACACCGGGGAGCTGTTTTTT. Its protein product is CASSKGLGNTGELFF.

The chain links TRBV19 to TRBJ1-5; 12 nucleotides match TRBD1. Germline V CDR1 and CDR2: LNHDA, SQIVND (reference sequence). Trimming cost V 5 bases and J 7 bases; bases outside gene matches: 3. The CDR3 is 14 residues long. CDR3 loop: CASSAGTGGQPQHF. For the CDR3, the DNA is TGTGCCAGTAGTGCCGGGACAGGGGGCCAGCCCCAGCATTTT. Using reference TRBV19 and TRBJ1-5 for the parts outside the CDR3, the full variable domain is DGGITQSPKYLFRKEGQNVTLSCEQNLNHDAMYWYRQDPGQGLRLIYYSQIVNDFQKGDIAEGYSVSREKKESFPLTVTSAQKNPTAFYLCASSAGTGGQPQHFGDGTRLSIL.

This clone turned up a few times. The V and J genes are TRBV6-2 or TRBV6-3 and TRBJ1-2; maybe TRBD1 (5 bases). The CDR3 spans 13 residues. V was trimmed by 2 bases and J by 7 bases, leaving 11 bases between them. Germline V gene data show CDR1 as MNHEY and CDR2 as SVGEGT. The CDR3 coding sequence is TGTGCCAGCAGTTACGAACTCGGGGGTGGCTACACCTTC. Its protein product is CASSYELGGGYTF.

This clone is a singleton in its sample. The chain links TRBV27 to TRBJ1-1, with D maybe TRBD1 (5 bases). The CDR3 covers 14 residues. Trimming removed 6 bases at V and 6 bases at J, with 17 bases between. Germline loops: CDR1 MNHEY, CDR2 SMNVEV (reference sequence). Here the CDR3 DNA reads TGTGCCAGCAGGGCCCCCCGGGGGAAGTCTGAAGCTTTCTTT. Translating it yields CASRAPRGKSEAFF.

The CDR3 DNA follows: TGTGCCAGCAGCTTTTTCTGGCACGACTATGGCTACACCTTC. It translates to CASSFFWHDYGYTF. This sequence joins TRBV11-3 and TRBJ1-2, with D unresolved. The germline V gene has CDR1 SGHNT and CDR2 YENEEA. V was clipped by 3 bases and J by 3 bases, with 11 bases between them. This CDR3 is built from 14 residues.

This clone has just one count. At one boundary the junction diverges from the germline segment, which might be a read error. V gene TRBV7-2 combines with J gene TRBJ2-7; weak D call: TRBD2 (5 bases). Germline V lookup: CDR1 SGHTA, CDR2 FQGNSA. This CDR3 spans 13 amino acids. The CDR3: CASSLDGPGRKDF. DNA for the CDR3: TGTGCCAGCAGCCTGGACGGACCGGGAAGAAAGGACTTC.

The V call is TRBV10-1, the J call TRBJ2-7, with no clear D. The CDR3 totals 11 residues. Germline V gives CDR1 WNHNN, CDR2 SYGVQD (reference sequence). The V end was cut by 10 bases, the J end by 5 bases, with 12 bases between. CDR3 in DNA: TGCGCCACCGCTATGGGCCACGAGCAGTACTTC. Residues: CATAMGHEQYF.

The chain carries TRBV4-2 and TRBJ1-3; 7 nucleotides match TRBD1. Germline V gene sequence: CDR1 LGHNA, CDR2 YNFKEQ. After removal of 0 bases from V and 0 bases from J, the junction contained 8 bases not matched to a gene. The CDR3 length is 18 residues. The DNA for the CDR3 is TGTGCCAGCAGCCAAGAGACGGCAGGGGGATTCTCTGGAAACACCATATATTTT. Amino acids: CASSQETAGGFSGNTIYF.

A few counts support this clone. The chain has TRBV12-5 and TRBJ2-5; D is perhaps TRBD1 (5 bases). Germline CDR1 reads LGHNT; CDR2 reads FRNRAP. The ends were cut back, 4 bases at V and 7 bases at J, with 13 bases in the middle. The CDR3 sequence is 13 residues long. The CDR3 sequence is CASGSDNEGTQYF. CDR3 in DNA: TGTGCTAGTGGTTCGGACAACGAAGGGACCCAGTACTTC.

The chain uses TRBV7-8 and TRBJ1-5, with TRBD1 as a possible D gene (5 bases). Trimming left V 1 base short and J 6 bases short, with 7 bases between. Germline V gives CDR1 SGHVS, CDR2 FQNEAQ. The CDR3 extends over 13 amino acids. As DNA, the CDR3 is TGTGCCAGCAGCTTAGGGGGGATTCAGCCCCAGCATTTT. Translation: CASSLGGIQPQHF.

J is TRBJ1-6 and V is TRBV6-5; D not certain. The CDR3 has 14 amino acids. Germline V gene data show CDR1 as MNHEY and CDR2 as SVGAGI. V shed 0 bases and J shed 8 bases, with 8 bases lying between them. CDR3 DNA: TGTGCCAGCAGTTACTCGAATAGGGATTCACCCCTCCACTTT. It yields the protein CASSYSNRDSPLHF.

The chain recombines TRBV14 with TRBJ2-7; the match to TRBD1 covers 7 bases. V gave up 4 bases and J gave up 1 base; unmatched junction bases: 4. Germline V gene sequence: CDR1 SGHDN, CDR2 FVKESK. The CDR3 has 14 amino acids. In DNA, the CDR3 is TGTGCCAGCAGCCGCGGACAGGCATCCTACGAGCAGTACTTC. It encodes CASSRGQASYEQYF.

The chain carries TRBV9 and TRBJ1-3; D is perhaps TRBD1 (6 bases). Per the germline V gene, CDR1 is SGDLS and CDR2 is YYNGEE. Between the trimmed V and J ends, which lost 1 base and 0 bases, there was a span of 17 bases. CDR3 size: 18 residues. DNA of the CDR3: TGTGCCAGCAGCGTAACCCTCTCGGACAGAGACTCTGGAAACACCATATATTTT. Residues: CASSVTLSDRDSGNTIYF.

This sequence joins TRBV6-1 and TRBJ1-6, with 11 bases lining up with TRBD1. V lost 3 bases and J lost 7; bases outside the gene matches: 2. This CDR3 is built from 15 residues. In germline, CDR1 is MNHNS, CDR2 SASEGT. CDR3 residues: CASSEGTGGNSPLHF. The DNA of the CDR3 is TGTGCCAGCAGTGAGGGGACAGGGGGAAATTCACCCCTCCACTTT.

Worth noting for this clone: A read error may account for a junction end that differs from germline. The rearrangement uses TRBV5-5 and TRBJ1-2; perhaps TRBD1 as D (6 bases). From germline, CDR1 is SGHKS and CDR2 YYEKEE (reference sequence). The CDR3 runs to 12 residues. The CDR3 DNA sequence: TGTGCCAGCAGCTTGGGGTCAGGGGTTCGGGCCTTC. Translated: CASSLGSGVRAF.

This chain connects TRBV6-5 to TRBJ2-2; the D call may be TRBD1 or TRBD2 (5 bases each). Trimming took 1 base from V and 1 from J, leaving 10 bases between them. Per the germline V gene, CDR1 is MNHEY and CDR2 is SVGAGI. The CDR3 sequence is 16 residues long. The CDR3, as DNA: TGTGCCAGCAGTTACTTACGGGGCCGGAACACCGGGGAGCTGTTTTTT. Its translation: CASSYLRGRNTGELFF.

This rearrangement joins TRBV2 to TRBJ1-2; D ambiguous. V shed 6 bases and J shed 8 bases, with 10 bases lying between them. Germline V gene sequence: CDR1 SNHLY, CDR2 FYNNEI. The CDR3 has 11 residues. For the CDR3, the DNA is TGTGCCAGCAGAAAGGAAACGGGCTACACCTTC. This encodes CASRKETGYTF.

The table lists this clone with a count of one. The V and J genes are TRBV7-9 and TRBJ1-1; weak D call: TRBD1 (6 bases). Looked up from germline, CDR1 is SEHNR and CDR2 is FQNEAQ (reference sequence). The CDR3 has 13 residues. V was cut by 5 bases and J by 5 bases, with 12 bases left in between. The CDR3 spells CASSPRGATEAFF. The CDR3, as DNA: TGTGCCAGCAGCCCCAGGGGTGCAACTGAAGCTTTCTTT.

This clone was observed a few times. The V and J genes are TRBV6-6 and TRBJ1-4; tentatively, D is TRBD1 (5 bases). Germline assignment: CDR1 MNHNY and CDR2 SVGAGI (reference sequence). The CDR3 covers 14 residues. Trimming took 7 bases from V and 0 from J, leaving 9 bases between them. CDR3: CASKGNPTNEKLFF. The CDR3 coding sequence is TGTGCCAGCAAGGGGAACCCAACTAATGAAAAACTGTTTTTT.

The V call is TRBV4-3, the J call TRBJ1-1; D uncertain. V was shortened by 0 bases and J by 0 bases, with 8 bases between the two germline ends. CDR3 size: 15 residues. Per the germline V gene, CDR1 is LGHNA and CDR2 is YSLEER. For the CDR3, the DNA is TGCGCCAGCAGCCAAGACGCCGGTATGAACACTGAAGCTTTCTTT. Translating it yields CASSQDAGMNTEAFF.

The CDR3 DNA is TGTGCCAGCAGCCTACTCCCCGCAGACAATGAGCAGTTCTTC. Its protein product is CASSLLPADNEQFF. The chain couples TRBV7-8 to TRBJ2-1; no firm D call. With 5 bases removed from V and 5 bases from J, the gap between germline ends came to 13 bases. The CDR3 loop spans 14 amino acids. CDR1 and CDR2 from the germline V gene are SGHVS and FQNEAQ.

The rearrangement uses TRBV27 and TRBJ1-5; possibly TRBD1 for D (5 bases). This CDR3 is 15 amino acids long. Per the germline V gene, CDR1 is MNHEY and CDR2 is SMNVEV (reference sequence). V lost 5 bases and J lost 3, with 14 bases in between. CDR3 protein: CASSPGTGANQPQHF. The CDR3 DNA follows: TGTGCCAGCAGTCCGGGGACCGGAGCCAATCAGCCCCAGCATTTT.

This clone was seen once. The chain couples TRBV2 to TRBJ2-5; D not certain. Trimming took off 11 bases at V and 0 bases at J, with 10 bases between the two ends. In germline, CDR1 is SNHLY, CDR2 FYNNEI. CDR3 length equals 12 residues. The CDR3 reads CAGKSNQETQYF. In nucleotides, the CDR3 is TGTGCCGGAAAGTCAAACCAAGAGACCCAGTACTTC.

This clone was seen once. The CDR3 DNA sequence: TGTGCCAGCAGCTCCACAGGGGGCTTTGAGACCCAGTACTTC. Residues: CASSSTGGFETQYF. V gene TRBV9 combines with J gene TRBJ2-5; TRBD1 aligns across 9 bases. The V gene end was trimmed by 4 bases and the J gene end by 5 bases; junction bases not matched to a gene: 6. The CDR3 covers 14 residues. The germline gives CDR1 SGDLS, CDR2 YYNGEE.